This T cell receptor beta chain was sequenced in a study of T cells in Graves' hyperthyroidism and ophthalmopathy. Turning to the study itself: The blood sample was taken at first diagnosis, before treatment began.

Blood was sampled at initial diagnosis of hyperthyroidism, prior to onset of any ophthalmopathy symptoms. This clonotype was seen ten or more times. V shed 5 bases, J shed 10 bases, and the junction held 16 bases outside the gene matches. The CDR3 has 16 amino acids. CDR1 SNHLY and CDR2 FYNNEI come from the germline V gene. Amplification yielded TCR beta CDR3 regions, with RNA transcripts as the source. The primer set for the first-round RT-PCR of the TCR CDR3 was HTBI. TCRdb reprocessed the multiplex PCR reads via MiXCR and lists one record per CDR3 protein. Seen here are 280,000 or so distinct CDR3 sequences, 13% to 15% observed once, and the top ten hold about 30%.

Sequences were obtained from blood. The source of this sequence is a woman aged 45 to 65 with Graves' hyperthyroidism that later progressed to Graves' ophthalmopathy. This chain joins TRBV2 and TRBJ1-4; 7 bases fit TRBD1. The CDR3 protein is CASSLQGQAVVGKLFF. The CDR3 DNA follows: TGTGCCAGCAGTTTACAGGGGCAGGCTGTAGTGGGAAAACTGTTTTTT. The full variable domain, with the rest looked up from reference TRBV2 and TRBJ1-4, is EPEVTQTPSHQVTQMGQEVILRCVPISNHLYFYWYRQILGQKVEFLVSFYNNEISEKSEIFDDQFSVERPDGSNFTLKIRSTKLEDSAMYFCASSLQGQAVVGKLFFGSGTQLSVL.